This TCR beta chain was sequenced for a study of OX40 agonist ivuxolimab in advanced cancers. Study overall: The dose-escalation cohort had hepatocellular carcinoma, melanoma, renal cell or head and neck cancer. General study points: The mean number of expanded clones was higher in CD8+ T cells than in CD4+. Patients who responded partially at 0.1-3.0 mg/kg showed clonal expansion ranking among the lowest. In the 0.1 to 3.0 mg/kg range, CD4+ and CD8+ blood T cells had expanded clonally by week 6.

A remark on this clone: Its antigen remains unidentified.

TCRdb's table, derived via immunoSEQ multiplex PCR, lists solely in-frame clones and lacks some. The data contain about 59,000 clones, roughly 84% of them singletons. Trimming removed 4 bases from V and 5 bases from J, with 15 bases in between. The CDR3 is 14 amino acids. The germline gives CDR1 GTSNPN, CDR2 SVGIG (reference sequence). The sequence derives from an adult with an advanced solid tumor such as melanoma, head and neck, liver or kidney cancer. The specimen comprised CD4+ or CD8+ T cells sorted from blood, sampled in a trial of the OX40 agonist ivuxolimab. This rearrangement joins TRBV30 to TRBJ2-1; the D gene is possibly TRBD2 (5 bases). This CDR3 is CAWNILLADNEQFF. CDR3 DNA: TGTGCCTGGAATATCCTCCTAGCCGACAATGAGCAGTTCTTC.